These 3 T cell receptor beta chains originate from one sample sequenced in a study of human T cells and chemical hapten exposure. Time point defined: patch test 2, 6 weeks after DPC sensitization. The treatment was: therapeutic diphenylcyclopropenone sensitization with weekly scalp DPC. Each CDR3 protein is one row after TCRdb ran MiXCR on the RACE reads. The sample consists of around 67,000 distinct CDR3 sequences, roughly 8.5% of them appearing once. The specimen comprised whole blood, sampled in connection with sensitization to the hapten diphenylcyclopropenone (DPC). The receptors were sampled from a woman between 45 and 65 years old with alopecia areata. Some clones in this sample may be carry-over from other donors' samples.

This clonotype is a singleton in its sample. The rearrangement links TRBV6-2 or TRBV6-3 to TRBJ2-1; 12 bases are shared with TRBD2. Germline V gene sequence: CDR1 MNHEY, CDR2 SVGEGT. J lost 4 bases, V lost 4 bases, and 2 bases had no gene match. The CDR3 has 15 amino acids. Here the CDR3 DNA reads TGTGCCAGCAGTTCTCTAGCGGGAGGGTACAATGAGCAGTTCTTC. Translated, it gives CASSSLAGGYNEQFF.

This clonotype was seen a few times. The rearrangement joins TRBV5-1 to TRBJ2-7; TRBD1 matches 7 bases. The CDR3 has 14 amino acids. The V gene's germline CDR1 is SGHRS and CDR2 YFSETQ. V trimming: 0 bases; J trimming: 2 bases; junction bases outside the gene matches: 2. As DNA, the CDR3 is TGCGCCAGCAGCTTGGAGGGACAGCCCTACGAGCAGTACTTC. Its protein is CASSLEGQPYEQYF.

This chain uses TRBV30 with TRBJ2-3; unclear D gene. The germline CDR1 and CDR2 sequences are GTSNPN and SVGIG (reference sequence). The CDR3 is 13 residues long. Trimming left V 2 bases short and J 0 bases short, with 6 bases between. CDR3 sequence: CAWSPGSTDTQYF. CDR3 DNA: TGTGCCTGGAGTCCGGGTAGCACAGATACGCAGTATTTT. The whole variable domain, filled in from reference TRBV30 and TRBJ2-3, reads SQTIHQWPATLVQPVGSPLSLECTVEGTSNPNLYWYRQAAGRGLQLLFYSVGIGQISSEVPQNLSASRPQDRQFILSSKKLLLSDSGFYLCAWSPGSTDTQYFGPGTRLTVL.